A single sample is the source of the 15 T cell receptor beta chains below, sequenced in a study of PD-1 blockade in classical Hodgkin lymphoma. All trial patients relapsed after autologous stem cell transplantation. Repertoires were generated with immunoSEQ multiplex PCR, while TCRdb's copy carries only in-frame clones and drops some. The data hold approximately 65,000 clones, with 70% to 90% observed a single time. Source: peripheral blood mononuclear cells (PBMCs), taken at baseline. The origin of the receptors is a human donor with classical Hodgkin lymphoma.

DNA for the CDR3: TGTGCCAGCAGCTTAGTAACAGGGGGCGGCTATGGCTACACCTTC. It codes for CASSLVTGGGYGYTF. This chain links TRBV7-2 with TRBJ1-2; 9 nucleotides agree with TRBD1. The junction had 4 bases not matched to a gene; V was cut back by 1 base and J by 4 bases. The CDR3 totals 15 residues. Germline values: CDR1 SGHTA, CDR2 FQGNSA.

This chain connects TRBV9 to TRBJ1-1; D unresolved. V lost 6 bases, J lost 5 bases, and 26 bases lay in between. Germline CDR1 SGDLS, CDR2 YYNGEE. The CDR3 sequence is 17 residues long. CDR3 coding DNA: TGTGCCAGCACCGTCCGGGAAATGAAATGGGTTTCAACTGAAGCTTTCTTT. As protein: CASTVREMKWVSTEAFF.

This rearrangement joins TRBV6-1 to TRBJ2-7, with 7 bases aligning to TRBD1. In germline, CDR1 is MNHNS, CDR2 SASEGT. The CDR3 is 14 amino acids. With V trimmed by 4 bases and J by 2 bases, 5 bases remained unmatched. CDR3 residues: CASSGRQGPYEQYF. The CDR3 bases are TGTGCCAGCAGTGGGCGACAGGGACCCTACGAGCAGTACTTC.

The chain uses TRBV7-9 and TRBJ2-2; the D is unclear. V dropped 5 bases and J dropped 5 bases, with 9 bases sitting between them. This CDR3 is built from 13 residues. The germline gives CDR1 SEHNR, CDR2 FQNEAQ (reference sequence). The CDR3 nucleotides are TGTGCCAGCAGCATTAGTGGTACCGGGGAGCTGTTTTTT. It is translated as CASSISGTGELFF.

The chain has TRBV7-6 and TRBJ2-3; D tentatively reads TRBD1 or TRBD2 (5 bases each). The CDR3 has 16 amino acids. CDR1 is SGHVS and CDR2 is FNYEAQ in the germline V gene. V gave up 2 bases and J gave up 0 bases, with 12 bases separating them. The CDR3 loop is CASSLTGRYSTDTQYF. The CDR3 nucleotides are TGTGCCAGCAGCTTAACGGGGCGATATAGCACAGATACGCAGTATTTT.

The chain recombines TRBV7-6 with TRBJ2-7; the D is unclear. The length of the CDR3 is 14 residues. The germline gives CDR1 SGHVS, CDR2 FNYEAQ. Trimming cost V 0 bases and J 3 bases, with 9 bases left between them. CDR3 sequence: CASSLAQESYEQYF. For the CDR3, the DNA is TGTGCCAGCAGCTTAGCTCAGGAAAGCTACGAGCAGTACTTC.

The chain recombines TRBV5-3 with TRBJ1-4, with D hard to call. TRBV5-3 is labeled an ORF, and its function is uncertain. Trimming cost V 2 bases and J 0 bases, with 11 bases left between them. The CDR3 covers 16 residues. Here the CDR3 reads CARSLKAVATNEKLFF. DNA for the CDR3: TGTGCCAGAAGCTTAAAGGCTGTCGCAACTAATGAAAAACTGTTTTTT.

V usage is TRBV5-1 and J usage is TRBJ1-2; D might be TRBD1 (6 bases). Germline-derived CDR1 and CDR2 are SGHRS and YFSETQ. This CDR3 contains 13 residues. V was pared by 3 bases and J by 4 bases, with 10 bases between. The CDR3 nucleotides read TGCGCCAGCAGCTCAGAGGGGGTCTATGGCTACACCTTC. It translates to CASSSEGVYGYTF.

V gene TRBV7-8 combines with J gene TRBJ1-2, with unresolved D. The V end was cut by 6 bases, the J end by 0 bases, with 14 bases between. The CDR3 consists of 15 residues. Per the germline V gene, CDR1 is SGHVS and CDR2 is FQNEAQ. Here the CDR3 reads CASRLSGSPNYGYTF. CDR3 in DNA: TGTGCCAGCAGACTTTCGGGGAGCCCTAACTATGGCTACACCTTC.

V gene TRBV4-3 combines with J gene TRBJ2-3; D is tentatively TRBD1 or TRBD2 (5 bases each). There are 17 residues in the CDR3. Germline V gene lookup returns CDR1 LGHNA and CDR2 YSLEER. Trimming shortened V by 0 bases and J by 0 bases, and 13 bases separated the two germline ends. This CDR3 is CASSQDIAGRSTDTQYF. In DNA form, the CDR3 reads TGCGCCAGCAGCCAAGATATCGCAGGGAGAAGCACAGATACGCAGTATTTT.

The J gene is TRBJ2-5, the V gene TRBV4-1; 10 bases agree with TRBD1. Germline lookup yields CDR1 MGHRA and CDR2 YSYEKL. Unmatched junction bases numbered 5, after V lost 2 bases and J lost 2 bases. The CDR3 consists of 16 residues. CDR3 region: CASSQLGTGVQETQYF. DNA for the CDR3: TGCGCCAGCAGCCAACTCGGGACAGGGGTACAAGAGACCCAGTACTTC.

The rearrangement links TRBV19 to TRBJ1-4; 7 nucleotides match TRBD1. This CDR3 comprises 15 residues. Per the germline V gene, CDR1 is LNHDA and CDR2 is SQIVND (reference sequence). The ends lost 6 bases at V and 1 base at J; junction bases unmatched: 5. The CDR3 region is CASSPSGGTNEKLFF. DNA for the CDR3: TGTGCCAGTAGCCCGTCAGGGGGAACTAATGAAAAACTGTTTTTT.

The chain joins TRBV4-2 to TRBJ1-5; 7 bases line up with TRBD1. CDR3 length: 19 amino acids. J lost 3 bases, V lost 0 bases, and 14 bases had no gene match. The V gene's germline CDR1 is LGHNA and CDR2 YNFKEQ. DNA of the CDR3: TGTGCCAGCAGCCAAGATACATTGACAGGGAAGTTTTTCAATCAGCCCCAGCATTTT. This translates into CASSQDTLTGKFFNQPQHF.

This sequence joins TRBV19 and TRBJ1-5; D is ambiguous. There are 14 residues in the CDR3. Trimming left V 3 bases short and J 5 bases short, with 11 bases between. Looked up from germline, CDR1 is LNHDA and CDR2 is SQIVND (reference sequence). CDR3 residues: CASSIQYGDQPQHF. The CDR3 DNA reads TGTGCCAGTAGTATCCAGTACGGGGATCAGCCCCAGCATTTT.

The chain has TRBV30 and TRBJ2-7; D perhaps matches TRBD2 (5 bases). Germline CDR1 and CDR2: GTSNPN and SVGIG (reference sequence). CDR3 length: 11 amino acids. V gave up 2 bases and J gave up 5 bases, with 7 bases separating them. The DNA of the CDR3 is TGTGCCTGGAGTACTAGGGACGAGCAGTACTTC. Translation: CAWSTRDEQYF.